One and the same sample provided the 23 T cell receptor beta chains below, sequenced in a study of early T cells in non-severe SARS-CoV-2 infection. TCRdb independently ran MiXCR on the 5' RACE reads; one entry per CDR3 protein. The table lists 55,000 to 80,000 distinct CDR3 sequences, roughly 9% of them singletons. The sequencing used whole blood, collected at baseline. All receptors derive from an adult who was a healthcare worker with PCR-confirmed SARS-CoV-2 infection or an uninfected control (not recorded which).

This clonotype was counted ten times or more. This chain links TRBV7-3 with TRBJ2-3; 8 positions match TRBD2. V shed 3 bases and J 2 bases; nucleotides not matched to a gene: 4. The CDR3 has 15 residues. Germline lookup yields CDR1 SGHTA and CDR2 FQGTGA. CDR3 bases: TGTGCCAGCAGCTTCTCGGGACTAGACACAGATACGCAGTATTTT. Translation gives CASSFSGLDTDTQYF.

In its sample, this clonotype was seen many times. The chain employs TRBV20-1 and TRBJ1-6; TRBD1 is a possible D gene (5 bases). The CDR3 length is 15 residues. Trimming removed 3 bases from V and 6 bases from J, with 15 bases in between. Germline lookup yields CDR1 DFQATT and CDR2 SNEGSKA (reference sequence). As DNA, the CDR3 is TGCAGTGCTAGTAGGGACCCAACCCCTAATTCACCCCTCCACTTT. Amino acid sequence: CSASRDPTPNSPLHF.

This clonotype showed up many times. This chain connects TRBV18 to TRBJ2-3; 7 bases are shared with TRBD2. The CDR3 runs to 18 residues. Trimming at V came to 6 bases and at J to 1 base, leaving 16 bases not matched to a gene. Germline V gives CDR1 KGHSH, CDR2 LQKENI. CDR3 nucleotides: TGTGCCAGCTCTCAGAACCCTCACCGGGGGGAGGGCACAGATACGCAGTATTTT. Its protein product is CASSQNPHRGEGTDTQYF.

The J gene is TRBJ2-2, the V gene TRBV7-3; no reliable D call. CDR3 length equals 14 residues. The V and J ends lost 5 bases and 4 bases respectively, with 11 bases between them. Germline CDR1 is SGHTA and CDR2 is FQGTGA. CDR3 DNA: TGTGCCAGCAGCCCCCGAGTCTCCACCGGGGAGCTGTTTTTT. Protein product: CASSPRVSTGELFF.

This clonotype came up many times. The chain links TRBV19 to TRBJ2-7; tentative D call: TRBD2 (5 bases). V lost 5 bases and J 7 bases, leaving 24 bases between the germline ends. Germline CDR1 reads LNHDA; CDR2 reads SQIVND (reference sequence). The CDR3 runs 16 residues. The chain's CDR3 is CASSPREGRGTKEQYF. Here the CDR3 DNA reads TGTGCCAGTAGTCCCCGGGAAGGGAGAGGTACTAAGGAGCAGTACTTC.

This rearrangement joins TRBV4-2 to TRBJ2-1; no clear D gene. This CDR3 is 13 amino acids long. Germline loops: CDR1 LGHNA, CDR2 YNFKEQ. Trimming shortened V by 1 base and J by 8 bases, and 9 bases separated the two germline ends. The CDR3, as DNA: TGTGCCAGCAGCCAAGGAGAGAATTATGAGCAGTTCTTC. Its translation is CASSQGENYEQFF.

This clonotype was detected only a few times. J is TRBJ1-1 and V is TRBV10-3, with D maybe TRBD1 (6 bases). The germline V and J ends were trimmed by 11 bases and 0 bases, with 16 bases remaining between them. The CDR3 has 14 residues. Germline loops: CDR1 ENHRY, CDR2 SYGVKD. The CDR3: CASNKGGLNTEAFF. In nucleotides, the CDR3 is TGTGCCTCCAATAAAGGGGGTTTGAACACTGAAGCTTTCTTT.

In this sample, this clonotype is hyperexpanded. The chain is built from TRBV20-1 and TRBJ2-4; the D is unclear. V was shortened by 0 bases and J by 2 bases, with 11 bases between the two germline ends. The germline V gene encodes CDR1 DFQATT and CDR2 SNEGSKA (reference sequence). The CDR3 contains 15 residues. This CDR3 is CSARDLDGTKNIQYF. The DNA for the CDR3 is TGCAGTGCTAGAGATCTGGACGGTACCAAAAACATTCAGTACTTC.

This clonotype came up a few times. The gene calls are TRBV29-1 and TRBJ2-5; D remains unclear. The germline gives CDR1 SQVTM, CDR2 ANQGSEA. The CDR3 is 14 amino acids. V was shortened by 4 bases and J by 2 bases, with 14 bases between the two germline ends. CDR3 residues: CSVVWVGPQETQYF. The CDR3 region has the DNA TGCAGCGTTGTTTGGGTAGGACCGCAAGAGACCCAGTACTTC.

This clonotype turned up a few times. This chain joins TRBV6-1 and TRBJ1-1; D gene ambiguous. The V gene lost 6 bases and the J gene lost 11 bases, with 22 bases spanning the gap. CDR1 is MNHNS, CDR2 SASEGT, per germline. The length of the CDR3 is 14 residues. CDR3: CASREDRTGRAAFF. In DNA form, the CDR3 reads TGTGCCAGCAGAGAGGATAGGACCGGTCGCGCCGCTTTCTTT.

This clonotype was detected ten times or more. The CDR3 DNA follows: TGTGCCAGCCTTACTAGCGGGAGGGTTAATGAGCAGTTCTTC. As protein: CASLTSGRVNEQFF. The chain joins TRBV11-2 to TRBJ2-1, with 13 bases aligning to TRBD2. The germline V gene has CDR1 SGHAT and CDR2 FQNNGV. The CDR3 runs 14 residues. Losses at the gene ends were 8 bases for V and 7 bases for J; bases not matched to a gene: 5.

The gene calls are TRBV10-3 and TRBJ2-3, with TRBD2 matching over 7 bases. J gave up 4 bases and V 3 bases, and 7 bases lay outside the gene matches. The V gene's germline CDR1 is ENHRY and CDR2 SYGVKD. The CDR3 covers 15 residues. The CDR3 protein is CAISDARTSADTQYF. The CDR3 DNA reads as TGTGCCATCAGTGACGCTAGGACTAGTGCAGATACGCAGTATTTT.

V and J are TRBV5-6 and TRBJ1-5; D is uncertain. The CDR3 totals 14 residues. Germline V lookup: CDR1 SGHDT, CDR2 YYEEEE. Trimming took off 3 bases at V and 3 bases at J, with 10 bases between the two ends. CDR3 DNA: TGTGCCAGCAGCTCGGGAACTATCAATCAGCCCCAGCATTTT. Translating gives CASSSGTINQPQHF.

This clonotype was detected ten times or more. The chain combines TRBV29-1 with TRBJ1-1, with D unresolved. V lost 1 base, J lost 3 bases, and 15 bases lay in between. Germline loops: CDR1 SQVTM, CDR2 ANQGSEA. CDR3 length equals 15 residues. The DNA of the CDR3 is TGCAGCGTTGAAGGGGTAGAGGGCTGGGACACTGAAGCTTTCTTT. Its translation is CSVEGVEGWDTEAFF. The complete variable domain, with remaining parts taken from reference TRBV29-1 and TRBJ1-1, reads SAVISQKPSRDICQRGTSLTIQCQVDSQVTMMFWYRQQPGQSLTLIATANQGSEATYESGFVIDKFPISRPNLTFSTLTVSNMSPEDSSIYLCSVEGVEGWDTEAFFGQGTRLTVV.

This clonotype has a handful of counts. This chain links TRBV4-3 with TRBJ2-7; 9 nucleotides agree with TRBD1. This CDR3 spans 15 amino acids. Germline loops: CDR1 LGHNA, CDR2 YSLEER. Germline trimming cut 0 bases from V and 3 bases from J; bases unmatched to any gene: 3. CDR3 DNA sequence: TGCGCCAGCAGCCAAGACACAGGGGGCGACTACGAGCAGTACTTC. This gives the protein CASSQDTGGDYEQYF.

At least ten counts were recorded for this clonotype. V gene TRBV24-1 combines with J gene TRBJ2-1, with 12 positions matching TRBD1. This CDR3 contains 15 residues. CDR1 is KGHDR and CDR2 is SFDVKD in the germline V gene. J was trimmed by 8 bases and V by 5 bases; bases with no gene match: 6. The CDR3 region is CATSAHGTGGDEQFF. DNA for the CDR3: TGTGCCACCAGTGCTCACGGGACAGGGGGCGATGAGCAGTTCTTC.

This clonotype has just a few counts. The CDR3, as DNA: TGCAGTGCTAGTTATACATCGACTAGCACAGATACGCAGTATTTT. This gives the protein CSASYTSTSTDTQYF. The rearrangement links TRBV20-1 to TRBJ2-3; no firm D call. V shed 3 bases and J shed 0 bases, with 13 bases lying between them. The CDR3 runs to 15 residues. Germline CDR1 and CDR2: DFQATT and SNEGSKA (reference sequence).

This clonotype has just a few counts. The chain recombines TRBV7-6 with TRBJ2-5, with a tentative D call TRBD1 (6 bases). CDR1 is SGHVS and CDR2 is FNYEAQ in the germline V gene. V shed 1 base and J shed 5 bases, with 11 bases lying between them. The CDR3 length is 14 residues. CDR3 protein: CASSLDLRGETQYF. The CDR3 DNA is TGTGCCAGCAGCTTAGACCTAAGGGGGGAGACCCAGTACTTC.

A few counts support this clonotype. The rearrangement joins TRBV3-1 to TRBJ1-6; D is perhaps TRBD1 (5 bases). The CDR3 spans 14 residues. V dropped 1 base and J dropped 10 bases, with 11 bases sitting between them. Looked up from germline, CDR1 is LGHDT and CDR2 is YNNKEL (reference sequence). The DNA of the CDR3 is TGTGCCAGCAGCCAAGTTCCTGGGGGATCACCCCTCCACTTT. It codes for CASSQVPGGSPLHF.

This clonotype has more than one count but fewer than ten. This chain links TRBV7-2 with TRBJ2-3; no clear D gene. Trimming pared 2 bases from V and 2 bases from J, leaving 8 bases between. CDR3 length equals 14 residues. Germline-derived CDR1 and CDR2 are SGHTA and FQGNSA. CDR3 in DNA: TGTGCCAGCAGCTTACCCGGGTCCACAGATACGCAGTATTTT. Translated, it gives CASSLPGSTDTQYF.

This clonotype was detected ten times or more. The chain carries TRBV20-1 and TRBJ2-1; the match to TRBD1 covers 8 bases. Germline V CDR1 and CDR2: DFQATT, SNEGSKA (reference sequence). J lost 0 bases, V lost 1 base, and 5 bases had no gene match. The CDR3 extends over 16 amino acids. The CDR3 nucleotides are TGCAGTGCTAGAGGGACAGGGCTTAGCTCCTACAATGAGCAGTTCTTC. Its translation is CSARGTGLSSYNEQFF.

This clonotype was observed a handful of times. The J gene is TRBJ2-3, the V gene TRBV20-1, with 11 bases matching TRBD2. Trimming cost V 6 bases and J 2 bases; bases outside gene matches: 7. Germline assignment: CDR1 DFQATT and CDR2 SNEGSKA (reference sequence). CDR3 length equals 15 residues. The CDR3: CSAGLAGGATDTQYF. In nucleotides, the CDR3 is TGCAGTGCGGGCCTAGCGGGAGGAGCCACAGATACGCAGTATTTT.

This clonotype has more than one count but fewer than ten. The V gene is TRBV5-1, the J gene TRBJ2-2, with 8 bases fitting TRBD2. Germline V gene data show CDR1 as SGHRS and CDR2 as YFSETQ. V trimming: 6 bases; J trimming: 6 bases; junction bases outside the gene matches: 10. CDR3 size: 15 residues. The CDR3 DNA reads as TGCGCCAGCAAGGAGATGGGACTAGATCCCGGGGAGCTGTTTTTT. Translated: CASKEMGLDPGELFF.